This record looks at one T cell receptor (beta chain) sequence and its context. This record belongs to a study of blood T cell repertoires in COVID-19. TCRdb keeps only in-frame clones here, not all; method: immunoSEQ multiplex PCR. Among some 200,000 clones, 80% were seen once, and the ten largest hold roughly 7%. The sequence came from a woman aged 70-85 years with acute or convalescent COVID-19. Sequenced sample: peripheral blood.

For the CDR3, the DNA is TGTGCCAGCAGTTTATCGGTAGCCGAGCAGTTCTTC. Protein sequence: CASSLSVAEQFF. V gene TRBV12-3 or TRBV12-4 combines with J gene TRBJ2-1; D unclear. This CDR3 comprises 12 residues. Trimming took off 2 bases at V and 10 bases at J, with 9 bases between the two ends.